A single sample gave rise to the 12 T cell receptor beta chains below, sequenced in a study of blood T cells in healthy people across ages. Combining a sample-barcoded 5' primer with a J-beta primer mix, a second PCR ran for roughly 6 to 11 cycles. Using its own MiXCR run on the 5' RACE reads, TCRdb lists one record per CDR3 protein. Here the sample spans approximately 1,000,000 distinct CDR3 sequences, 40% to 45% being singletons. Sequencing input: blood. All receptors derive from a woman aged 55-69 years in good health.

This clonotype was picked up one time. This chain links TRBV11-2 with TRBJ1-5, with a weak D call TRBD1 (5 bases). V shed 3 bases and J shed 2 bases, with 11 bases lying between them. This CDR3 comprises 15 residues. Germline values: CDR1 SGHAT, CDR2 FQNNGV. DNA of the CDR3: TGTGCCAGCAGCTTCGAAAGGGGAGGCAATCAGCCCCAGCATTTT. It yields the protein CASSFERGGNQPQHF.

The genes are TRBV6-6 and TRBJ2-7, with 14 nucleotides matching TRBD2. CDR1 is MNHNY and CDR2 is SVGAGI in the germline V gene (reference sequence). The trim removed 4 bases at V and 3 bases at J, leaving 8 bases unmatched. The CDR3 sequence is 17 residues long. The CDR3 nucleotides read TGTGCCAGCAGTTCCCCGGGACTAGCGGGAGCCCGCTACGAGCAGTACTTC. Translating it yields CASSSPGLAGARYEQYF.

This clonotype was recorded a few times. This chain links TRBV27 with TRBJ2-6; 9 bases agree with TRBD1. Germline V gene sequence: CDR1 MNHEY, CDR2 SMNVEV (reference sequence). V lost 7 bases and J lost 2; bases outside the gene matches: 9. This CDR3 is 17 amino acids long. For the CDR3, the DNA is TGTGCCAGCACCTACAGGGGGCGCGATCCTGGGGCCAACGTCCTGACTTTC. Translating gives CASTYRGRDPGANVLTF.

The chain combines TRBV5-1 with TRBJ1-1, with D perhaps TRBD1 (5 bases). Trimming shortened V by 2 bases and J by 6 bases, and 11 bases separated the two germline ends. The CDR3 loop spans 13 amino acids. In germline, CDR1 is SGHRS, CDR2 YFSETQ. As DNA, the CDR3 is TGCGCCAGCAGCTTCGAGGGAGGGGCTGAAGCTTTCTTT. Translated, it gives CASSFEGGAEAFF.

This clonotype was found once. The chain has TRBV4-2 and TRBJ2-2; TRBD2 matches 9 bases. The CDR3 extends over 18 amino acids. V lost 0 bases and J lost 4; bases outside the gene matches: 9. Germline CDR1 is LGHNA and CDR2 is YNFKEQ. This CDR3 is CASSQDPRGLAATGELFF. DNA of the CDR3: TGTGCCAGCAGCCAAGACCCCAGGGGACTAGCTGCCACCGGGGAGCTGTTTTTT.

This clonotype was detected a few times. The chain is built from TRBV29-1 and TRBJ1-2; D unclear. The CDR3 is 14 amino acids. Germline V gene sequence: CDR1 SQVTM, CDR2 ANQGSEA. V was shortened by 3 bases and J by 2 bases, with 13 bases between the two germline ends. The CDR3 here is CSVDPGAPNYGYTF. The CDR3 DNA sequence: TGCAGCGTTGACCCGGGAGCCCCCAACTATGGCTACACCTTC.

This clonotype was observed many times. The chain combines TRBV4-1 with TRBJ2-3; 7 bases agree with TRBD1. CDR1 is MGHRA, CDR2 YSYEKL, per germline. J was trimmed by 8 bases and V by 4 bases; bases with no gene match: 0. There are 11 residues in the CDR3. The CDR3 region is CASSRQGTQYF. Written as DNA, the CDR3 is TGCGCCAGCAGCCGACAGGGTACGCAGTATTTT.

This clonotype was seen more than once but under ten times. V usage is TRBV12-3 or TRBV12-4 and J usage is TRBJ2-7; 7 bases line up with TRBD2. The CDR3 runs 13 residues. J lost 3 bases, V lost 8 bases, and 7 bases had no gene match. For the CDR3, the DNA is TGTGCCAGCGGGCCTAGCGGCTTCTACGAGCAGTACTTC. This sequence encodes CASGPSGFYEQYF.

The V call is TRBV6-1, the J call TRBJ1-4; no clear D. Trimming removed 0 bases at V and 0 bases at J, with 8 bases between. The CDR3 totals 16 residues. CDR1 MNHNS and CDR2 SASEGT come from the germline V gene. This CDR3 reads CASSEAASTTNEKLFF. The CDR3 DNA sequence: TGTGCCAGCAGTGAAGCCGCCAGCACAACTAATGAAAAACTGTTTTTT.

The J gene is TRBJ2-1, the V gene TRBV12-3 or TRBV12-4, with TRBD2 matching 8 bases. The CDR3 spans 12 residues. Trimming at V came to 3 bases and at J to 10 bases, leaving 2 bases not matched to a gene. For the CDR3, the DNA is TGTGCCAGCAGTTTCTGGACTAGCGAGCAGTTCTTC. This codes for CASSFWTSEQFF.

The chain couples TRBV2 to TRBJ1-1; D is perhaps TRBD1 (5 bases). The ends were cut back, 6 bases at V and 2 bases at J, with 16 bases in the middle. CDR1 is SNHLY, CDR2 FYNNEI, per germline. CDR3 length: 15 residues. DNA of the CDR3: TGTGCCAGCAGCGAATCGGGACTGAGAAACACTGAAGCTTTCTTT. Translated, it gives CASSESGLRNTEAFF.

This clonotype was found once. The V call is TRBV29-1, the J call TRBJ2-1; 16 positions match TRBD2. Looked up from germline, CDR1 is SQVTM and CDR2 is ANQGSEA. V was clipped by 8 bases and J by 4 bases; unmatched bases: 8. This CDR3 is built from 16 residues. This CDR3 is CSLRGTSGRGYNEQFF. CDR3 nucleotides: TGCAGCCTTCGAGGGACTAGCGGGAGGGGATACAATGAGCAGTTCTTC.